This T cell receptor beta chain is drawn from a study of blood T cell repertoires in COVID-19. Study-wide background: Donors in the United States, Italy and Spain gave samples during acute or convalescent COVID-19. Sources were T cells, B-cell-depleted T cells, or PBMCs; the material itself was cDNA or gDNA.

Authors' processing steps: Reference gene primers were amplified, and this amplification served to estimate nucleated cell counts. Libraries were prepared by immunoSEQ multiplex PCR; TCRdb keeps only in-frame clonotypes and omits some of them. V and J calls and clone size are as listed in that table; D and trimming were resolved from the DNA. Of around 300,000 clones listed, around nine tenths are singletons. This CDR3 region has 15 residues. The germline gives CDR1 MNHNS, CDR2 SASEGT. V lost 2 bases and J lost 1; bases outside the gene matches: 2. Sequencing was performed on peripheral blood. This clonotype was sampled from a man aged 45 to 65 with active or convalescent COVID-19. The J gene is TRBJ1-2, the V gene TRBV6-1, with TRBD1 identical over 9 bases. CDR3 in DNA: TGTGCCAGCAGTGAATGGGGACAGGGTAACTATGGCTACACCTTC. It specifies CASSEWGQGNYGYTF.